These 30 T cell receptor beta chains share one sample of origin, sequenced in a study of T cell responses to AZD1222 COVID-19 vaccine. This table comes from immunoSEQ multiplex PCR, and its TCRdb copy is limited to in-frame clones, with some not included. The sample consists of about 130,000 clones, 87% of them appearing once. Material: peripheral blood, obtained on day 0 of AZD1222 vaccination. The source is an adult in good health.

The rearrangement joins TRBV2 to TRBJ1-2, with a possible D match to TRBD1 (6 bases). CDR1 SNHLY and CDR2 FYNNEI come from the germline V gene. The CDR3 is made up of 15 amino acids. Trimming cost V 5 bases and J 8 bases, with 21 bases left between them. The CDR3 DNA sequence: TGTGCCAGCAGTCTGACAGGCCCTAACACGAGCGGCTACACCTTC. Translating it yields CASSLTGPNTSGYTF.

With respect to this clone: Sequence at one end of the junction differs from germline and may be a read error. This sequence joins TRBV29-1 and TRBJ1-4; 8 bases agree with TRBD1. The CDR3 is 14 amino acids. The germline CDR1 and CDR2 sequences are SQVTM and ANQGSEA. In nucleotides, the CDR3 is TGCAGCGTAGAAGGGACAGGCGATAATGAAAAACTGTTTTTT. Protein sequence: CSVEGTGDNEKLFF.

The chain couples TRBV7-9 to TRBJ2-2; TRBD1 agrees at 10 bases. CDR3 length: 17 amino acids. Germline trimming cut 4 bases from V and 1 base from J; bases unmatched to any gene: 6. CDR1 is SEHNR and CDR2 is FQNEAQ in the germline V gene (reference sequence). This CDR3 is CASSSTGGGWNTGELFF. The CDR3 nucleotides read TGTGCCAGCAGCTCGACAGGGGGCGGGTGGAACACCGGGGAGCTGTTTTTT.

The gene calls are TRBV6-5 and TRBJ1-6; D gene ambiguous. The CDR3 spans 12 residues. Per germline, CDR1 MNHEY and CDR2 SVGAGI. Trimming cost V 10 bases and J 14 bases, with 18 bases left between them. CDR3 protein: CATRIYDEALHF. The CDR3 region has the DNA TGTGCCACCCGAATCTACGACGAGGCCCTCCACTTT.

V and J are TRBV5-4 and TRBJ1-1; the match to TRBD1 covers 8 bases. This CDR3 spans 15 amino acids. V dropped 4 bases and J dropped 0; count of bases not matched to a gene: 5. Per germline, CDR1 SGHNT and CDR2 YYREEE (reference sequence). The chain's CDR3 is CASSAPGQVNTEAFF. The CDR3 coding sequence is TGTGCCAGCAGCGCACCGGGACAGGTGAACACTGAAGCTTTCTTT. The full variable domain, with the rest looked up from reference TRBV5-4 and TRBJ1-1, is ETGVTQSPTHLIKTRGQQVTLRCSSQSGHNTVSWYQQALGQGPQFIFQYYREEENGRGNFPPRFSGLQFPNYSSELNVNALELDDSALYLCASSAPGQVNTEAFFGQGTRLTVV.

This chain connects TRBV7-2 to TRBJ2-3, with 7 bases identical to TRBD1. Losses at the gene ends were 5 bases for V and 1 base for J; bases not matched to a gene: 9. CDR1 SGHTA and CDR2 FQGNSA come from the germline V gene. The CDR3 runs to 16 residues. The CDR3 DNA follows: TGTGCCAGCAGCCCCCAGGGGGTGGGGGGCACAGATACGCAGTATTTT. Residues: CASSPQGVGGTDTQYF.

J is TRBJ2-1 and V is TRBV4-2; 10 bases agree with TRBD1. The V gene's germline CDR1 is LGHNA and CDR2 YNFKEQ. This CDR3 has 16 amino acids. V was pared by 3 bases and J by 2 bases, with 4 bases of the junction left unmatched. The CDR3 sequence is CASSQDRGLPYNEQFF. The CDR3 coding sequence is TGTGCCAGCAGCCAGGACAGGGGGTTACCCTACAATGAGCAGTTCTTC.

The chain is built from TRBV27 and TRBJ2-3; D is possibly TRBD2 (5 bases). The CDR3 consists of 14 residues. Germline CDR1 MNHEY, CDR2 SMNVEV (reference sequence). V was clipped by 11 bases and J by 7 bases, with 22 bases between them. This CDR3 reads CAASWGGSPNTQYF. CDR3 DNA: TGTGCCGCTAGCTGGGGTGGGTCCCCTAATACGCAGTATTTT.

V and J are TRBV5-6 and TRBJ2-7, with 15 bases identical to TRBD2. In germline, CDR1 is SGHDT, CDR2 YYEEEE. Losses at the gene ends were 5 bases for V and 0 bases for J; bases not matched to a gene: 6. CDR3 length: 17 amino acids. The CDR3 loop is CASRGTSGGQISYEQYF. CDR3 nucleotides: TGTGCCAGCAGAGGGACTAGCGGGGGGCAAATCTCCTACGAGCAGTACTTC.

J is TRBJ2-3 and V is TRBV24-1; a weak D match, TRBD1 (5 bases). CDR3 size: 16 residues. Deletions cut 4 bases from V and 0 bases from J, with 13 bases between. Germline V CDR1 and CDR2: KGHDR, SFDVKD. Written as DNA, the CDR3 is TGTGCCACCAGTGAACCAGGGCCTACTAGCACAGATACGCAGTATTTT. Translated: CATSEPGPTSTDTQYF.

This chain joins TRBV25-1 and TRBJ1-5; TRBD1 is a possible D gene (5 bases). The CDR3 loop spans 15 amino acids. The germline V and J ends were trimmed by 8 bases and 0 bases, with 14 bases remaining between them. Germline values: CDR1 MGHDK, CDR2 SYGVNS. The CDR3 sequence is CASPRETYSNQPQHF. The CDR3 nucleotides are TGTGCCAGCCCCAGGGAAACATATAGCAATCAGCCCCAGCATTTT.

The rearrangement joins TRBV7-2 to TRBJ2-3, with unresolved D. The V gene's germline CDR1 is SGHTA and CDR2 FQGNSA. The CDR3 consists of 14 residues. With 5 bases removed from V and 4 bases from J, the gap between germline ends came to 13 bases. CDR3 sequence: CASSKQYLSDTQYF. CDR3 nucleotide sequence: TGTGCCAGCAGCAAGCAGTACTTATCAGATACGCAGTATTTT.

This chain joins TRBV6-4 and TRBJ1-2, with D perhaps TRBD1 (5 bases). V shed 2 bases and J shed 8 bases, with 6 bases lying between them. This CDR3 is built from 11 residues. Germline CDR1 is MRHNA and CDR2 is SNTAGT. The CDR3 nucleotides are TGTGCCAGCAGTGACGGGGGGGGCTACACCTTC. Amino acid sequence: CASSDGGGYTF.

The chain has TRBV12-3 or TRBV12-4 and TRBJ1-2, with D perhaps TRBD1 (6 bases). V was cut by 6 bases and J by 4 bases, with 12 bases left in between. The CDR3 spans 13 residues. CDR3 amino acids: CASSTGGGYGYTF. In DNA form, the CDR3 reads TGTGCCAGCAGCACGGGGGGCGGCTATGGCTACACCTTC.

V and J are TRBV18 and TRBJ1-5; unclear D gene. Germline-derived CDR1 and CDR2 are KGHSH and LQKENI. This CDR3 has 15 residues. Deletions cut 3 bases from V and 2 bases from J, with 11 bases between. The CDR3 is CASSPLDGGNQPQHF. For the CDR3, the DNA is TGTGCCAGCTCACCCCTGGACGGTGGCAATCAGCCCCAGCATTTT.

The gene calls are TRBV19 and TRBJ1-1; 10 bases align to TRBD1. The CDR3 is 14 amino acids. CDR1 is LNHDA, CDR2 SQIVND, per germline (reference sequence). V was clipped by 6 bases and J by 7 bases; unmatched bases: 8. The CDR3 loop is CASSPMDRGNEAFF. In DNA, the CDR3 is TGTGCCAGTAGCCCTATGGACAGGGGGAATGAAGCTTTCTTT.

V usage is TRBV28 and J usage is TRBJ1-5; D is unresolved. Germline V gene sequence: CDR1 MDHEN, CDR2 SYDVKM. The CDR3 length is 16 residues. Trimming stripped 5 bases from V and 0 bases from J, with 14 bases between. The CDR3 loop reads CASSPAFVFSNQPQHF. The CDR3 nucleotides read TGTGCCAGCAGTCCAGCATTTGTTTTTAGCAATCAGCCCCAGCATTTT.

The J gene is TRBJ2-2, the V gene TRBV4-3, with D perhaps matching TRBD2 (6 bases). The CDR3 totals 18 residues. The germline gives CDR1 LGHNA, CDR2 YSLEER. V lost 0 bases to trimming and J lost 8 bases, with 22 bases between them. As DNA, the CDR3 is TGCGCCAGCAGCCAAGATAGGCGGGACGCGCCCGATTTTGGGGAGCTGTTTTTT. Its protein is CASSQDRRDAPDFGELFF.

The J gene is TRBJ2-1, the V gene TRBV2; the D gene is possibly TRBD2 (6 bases). Trimming cost V 5 bases and J 2 bases, with 10 bases left between them. CDR1 and CDR2 from the germline V gene are SNHLY and FYNNEI. The CDR3 runs to 14 residues. The CDR3 here is CASSSGSAYNEQFF. The CDR3 region has the DNA TGTGCCAGCAGTAGCGGGTCTGCCTACAATGAGCAGTTCTTC.

The rearrangement uses TRBV28 and TRBJ1-2; D may be TRBD1 (5 bases). V was clipped by 1 base and J by 4 bases, with 13 bases between them. Germline loops: CDR1 MDHEN, CDR2 SYDVKM. The length of the CDR3 is 15 residues. CDR3 DNA sequence: TGTGCCAGCAGTTTATTGGGACCGTCTCGCTATGGCTACACCTTC. Translating it yields CASSLLGPSRYGYTF.

This chain joins TRBV2 and TRBJ1-2, with D hard to call. Germline CDR1 and CDR2: SNHLY and FYNNEI. The CDR3 spans 12 residues. Trimming removed 6 bases at V and 7 bases at J, with 12 bases between. CDR3 in DNA: TGTGCCAGCAGGTCGATAGGAGGTGGCTACACCTTC. Amino acid sequence: CASRSIGGGYTF.

The chain employs TRBV11-2 and TRBJ1-1; 7 bases are shared with TRBD1. Trimming at V came to 5 bases and at J to 0 bases, leaving 6 bases not matched to a gene. Germline V gives CDR1 SGHAT, CDR2 FQNNGV. The CDR3 covers 15 residues. The CDR3 coding sequence is TGTGCCAGCAGCCTAGCAGGGGGGCTGAACACTGAAGCTTTCTTT. Translation gives CASSLAGGLNTEAFF.

V is TRBV5-8 and J is TRBJ1-1, with TRBD1 as a possible D gene (6 bases). Trimming removed 5 bases at V and 0 bases at J, with 20 bases between. CDR3 length equals 17 residues. Per germline, CDR1 SGHTS and CDR2 YDEGEE. The CDR3 sequence is CASRQTGRGILNTEAFF. CDR3 nucleotides: TGTGCCAGCAGACAAACAGGGAGGGGCATCCTGAACACTGAAGCTTTCTTT. The variable domain in full, with the rest retrieved from reference TRBV5-8 and TRBJ1-1, is EAGVTQSPTHLIKTRGQQATLRCSPISGHTSVYWYQQALGLGLQFLLWYDEGEERNRGNFPPRFSGRQFPNYSSELNVNALELEDSALYLCASRQTGRGILNTEAFFGQGTRLTVV.

The chain joins TRBV6-5 to TRBJ1-1; TRBD1 might be the D (5 bases). Germline CDR1 reads MNHEY; CDR2 reads SVGAGI. The CDR3 has 15 residues. V lost 5 bases to trimming and J lost 1 base, with 14 bases between them. CDR3 coding DNA: TGTGCCAGCAGTCGGCAGGGAGGAGAGAACACTGAAGCTTTCTTT. It codes for CASSRQGGENTEAFF.

The J gene is TRBJ2-7, the V gene TRBV6-5, with TRBD1 as a possible D gene (6 bases). This CDR3 region has 16 residues. Germline V gives CDR1 MNHEY, CDR2 SVGAGI. The V end lost 4 bases, the J end lost 6 bases, and 22 bases lay between the germline ends. The CDR3 nucleotides read TGTGCCAGCAGTTTTGGACAGCCCTTGACTCGCGGCGAGCAGTACTTC. This encodes CASSFGQPLTRGEQYF.

The chain is built from TRBV19 and TRBJ1-5, with D possibly matching TRBD1 (5 bases). V dropped 5 bases and J dropped 4 bases, with 15 bases sitting between them. This CDR3 contains 15 residues. The germline gives CDR1 LNHDA, CDR2 SQIVND (reference sequence). The CDR3 coding sequence is TGTGCCAGTAGTCTACGGACACTGGGTAATCAGCCCCAGCATTTT. Protein product: CASSLRTLGNQPQHF.

J is TRBJ1-1 and V is TRBV4-1, with no clear D. The CDR3 is made up of 14 amino acids. Per the germline V gene, CDR1 is MGHRA and CDR2 is YSYEKL. V dropped 1 base and J dropped 5 bases, with 11 bases sitting between them. The CDR3, as DNA: TGCGCCAGCAGCCAAGTGGACGAACGGACTGAAGCTTTCTTT. It translates to CASSQVDERTEAFF.

In its sample, this clone was seen once. Here the CDR3 reads CASSPGTARGLSYEQYF. The CDR3 coding sequence is TGTGCCAGCAGCCCGGGGACAGCAAGGGGGCTTTCCTACGAGCAGTACTTC. V gene TRBV13 combines with J gene TRBJ2-7, with 7 bases matching TRBD1. CDR1 is PRHDT, CDR2 FYEKMQ, per germline (reference sequence). The CDR3 runs 17 residues. Trimming removed 5 bases from V and 1 base from J; junction bases left unmatched: 14.

The rearrangement joins TRBV7-9 to TRBJ2-7; 9 bases align to TRBD1. Unmatched junction bases numbered 10, after V lost 4 bases and J lost 3 bases. CDR1 is SEHNR, CDR2 FQNEAQ, per germline (reference sequence). The CDR3 totals 16 residues. The CDR3 region is CASSSLDRGNYYEQYF. For the CDR3, the DNA is TGTGCCAGCAGCTCCTTAGACAGGGGGAACTACTACGAGCAGTACTTC.

The CDR3 nucleotides read TGTGCCAGCAGCTTAGGCGGGCGCGGCTACACCTTC. This sequence encodes CASSLGGRGYTF. The chain joins TRBV11-2 to TRBJ1-2; D unclear. Between the trimmed V and J ends, which lost 1 base and 8 bases, there was a span of 8 bases. The CDR3 is 12 amino acids. Germline V gives CDR1 SGHAT, CDR2 FQNNGV.